Listed below are T cell receptor beta chains from one sample, sequenced in a study of T cell responses to AZD1222 COVID-19 vaccine. Clones were read by immunoSEQ multiplex PCR, and TCRdb kept only the in-frame ones, dropping some. The sample gives 200,000 or so clones, more than 85% of which show up once; roughly 0.99% is in the top ten. Source: peripheral blood, taken on day 0 of MenACWY control vaccination. The receptors come from an adult in good health. The CDR3 runs from the conserved cysteine through the conserved F or W. The D gene is left open where the match is weak. The size field is filled for only some rows; it gives once, few, many or a size class.

v_gene	abundance	j_gene	d_gene	CDR3nt	CDR3aa
TRBV5-5	.	TRBJ1-5	.	TGTGCCAGCAGCTTCTTCCTAGGCAATCAGCCCCAGCATTTT	CASSFFLGNQPQHF
TRBV29-1	.	TRBJ1-4	TRBD1	TGCAGCGTTGAAGTAGGGACAGGGGGCGAAAAACTGTTTTTT	CSVEVGTGGEKLFF
TRBV2	.	TRBJ1-5	.	TGTGCCAGCAGTCAAGGGGGTTATAGCAATCAGCCCCAGCATTTT	CASSQGGYSNQPQHF
TRBV3-1/TRBV3-2	.	TRBJ1-1	.	TGTGCCAGCAGCTTAGGACAGGAAGCTTTCTTT	CASSLGQEAFF
TRBV12-2	.	TRBJ1-5	.	TGTGCAAGTCGCTCTACCCCCACAGGGGGCGGAAAACAGCCCCAGCATTTT	CASRSTPTGGGKQPQHF
TRBV12-5	.	TRBJ1-2	.	TGTGCTAGTGTCTCCGGGGCGCTCGGTGGTGGCTACACCTTC	CASVSGALGGGYTF
TRBV30	few	TRBJ1-4	.	TGTGCCGGGGGCGGGTCCACTAATGAAAAACTGTTTTTT	CAGGGSTNEKLFF
TRBV19	.	TRBJ2-2	.	TGTGCCAGTAGTAAGCGGACAGCAAACACCGGGGAGCTGTTTTTT	CASSKRTANTGELFF
TRBV4-1	.	TRBJ1-1	TRBD1	TGCGCCAGCAGCCCTCAGGGGGCCGGAACTGAAGCTTTCTTT	CASSPQGAGTEAFF
TRBV19	.	TRBJ1-6	TRBD1	TGTGCCAGTAGTACGACAGGGGGCGCTTTCAGTTCACCCCTCCACTTT	CASSTTGGAFSSPLHF
TRBV5-1	.	TRBJ1-1	TRBD1	TGCGCCAGCAGCAACCACAGGGGCGTGAACACTGAAGCTTTCTTT	CASSNHRGVNTEAFF
TRBV27	.	TRBJ1-5	.	TGTGCCAGCAGTTTAGTGGGTGGCAATCAGCCCCAGCATTTT	CASSLVGGNQPQHF
TRBV4-1	.	TRBJ1-1	TRBD1	TGCGCCAGCAGCCAAGATCCGGGGACAGGGGGCACTGAAGCTTTCTTT	CASSQDPGTGGTEAFF
TRBV11-2	.	TRBJ1-2	.	TGTGCCAGCAGCCTAATCCGGACGGTTAACTATGGCTACACCTTC	CASSLIRTVNYGYTF
TRBV9	.	TRBJ2-3	.	TGTGCCAGCAGCGGTGGGTGGGATACGCAGTATTTT	CASSGGWDTQYF
TRBV6-5	once	TRBJ2-7	.	TGTGCCAGCAGAGCCCCTCAGGGGTACGAGCAGTACTTC	CASRAPQGYEQYF
TRBV19	.	TRBJ1-2	TRBD1	TGTGCCAGTAGTATTGGACAGGGGCGGTCCCCTAACTATGGCTACACCTTC	CASSIGQGRSPNYGYTF
TRBV7-9	.	TRBJ2-5	TRBD2	TGTGCCAGCAGCTTTCGTCGGGGCGGGGGAATGATGGAGACCCAGTACTTC	CASSFRRGGGMMETQYF
TRBV5-1	.	TRBJ2-5	TRBD2	TGCGCCAGCAGCTTAGCACTAGCGAGTTCAGAGACCCAGTACTTC	CASSLALASSETQYF
TRBV5-1	.	TRBJ1-2	.	TGCGCCAGCAGCGTGGCGACGCTGAGCTATGGCTACACCTTC	CASSVATLSYGYTF
TRBV7-3	.	TRBJ1-3	TRBD1	TGTGCCAGCAGCCCTACAGGGGGCTCTGGAAACACCATATATTTT	CASSPTGGSGNTIYF
TRBV3-1/TRBV3-2	.	TRBJ2-3	.	TGTGCCAGCAGCCAAGAGGGTCGAAGGGAGACGCAGTATTTT	CASSQEGRRETQYF
TRBV11-3	few	TRBJ1-5	.	TGTGCCAGCAGCTTAGGAGCCATGGGGCCCCAGCATTTT	CASSLGAMGPQHF
TRBV2	.	TRBJ1-3	.	TGTGCCAGCAGCTACACGACTGGAAACACCATATATTTT	CASSYTTGNTIYF
TRBV29-1	.	TRBJ2-4	TRBD1	TGCAGCGTTACCTTTGGACAGGGGGGAGCCAAAAACATTCAGTACTTC	CSVTFGQGGAKNIQYF
TRBV10-2	.	TRBJ1-6	.	TGCGCCAGCAGCGAATCTATTAATTCACCCCTCCACTTT	CASSESINSPLHF
TRBV5-1	.	TRBJ1-1	.	TGCGCCAGCAGCTTCCGAGGTGAAGCTTTCTTT	CASSFRGEAFF
TRBV4-3	.	TRBJ1-1	.	TGCGCCAGCAGCCTGGAACTAAACACTGAAGCTTTCTTT	CASSLELNTEAFF
TRBV2	.	TRBJ1-3	.	TGTGCCAGCAGTGCAAAGGAGGACCGGTTGGGGACTGGAAACACCATATATTTT	CASSAKEDRLGTGNTIYF
TRBV11-3	.	TRBJ2-1	TRBD1	TGTGCCAGCAGCCCTAAAGGACAGGGATACAATGAGCAGTTCTTC	CASSPKGQGYNEQFF
TRBV4-1	.	TRBJ1-5	.	TGCGCCAGCAGTAGGGACGGATTAGATCAGCCCCAGCATTTT	CASSRDGLDQPQHF
TRBV5-1	.	TRBJ1-2	.	TGCGCCAGCAGCTTGGCCGGCGGCAGCTATGGCTACACCTTC	CASSLAGGSYGYTF
TRBV6-5	.	TRBJ1-6	.	TGTGCCAGCAGTTACGGATGGGGAGTGAATAATTCACCCCTCCACTTT	CASSYGWGVNNSPLHF
TRBV25-1	once	TRBJ2-7	.	TGTGCCAGCAGTGTCGGGTCCTACGAGCAGTACTTC	CASSVGSYEQYF
TRBV20-1	once	TRBJ1-1	.	TGCAGTGCAAGGGGGGGACACGGAGCTTTCTTT	CSARGGHGAFF
TRBV11-2	.	TRBJ1-6	.	TGTGCCAGCAGCCAGGGCGTAAATAATTCACCCCTCCACTTT	CASSQGVNNSPLHF
TRBV4-1	.	TRBJ1-2	.	TGCGCCAGCAGCCAAGAAAGGGAAGGACCTGGGATTTGGGGCTACACCTTC	CASSQEREGPGIWGYTF
TRBV24-1	.	TRBJ1-2	.	TGTGCCACGCGTCAGGGAAGGAATGGCTACACCTTC	CATRQGRNGYTF
TRBV7-2	.	TRBJ2-7	.	TGTGCCAGCAGCTTCGGAGGGGGGACTCCAAGCGAGCAGTACTTC	CASSFGGGTPSEQYF
TRBV19	.	TRBJ1-1	TRBD1	TGTGCCAGTAGTATCAGGGACAGTGGGCACACTGAAGCTTTCTTT	CASSIRDSGHTEAFF
TRBV9	.	TRBJ1-4	TRBD1	TGTGCCAGCAGCCCCCGGTGGGAGGGGGCCGGGGAAAAACTGTTTTTT	CASSPRWEGAGEKLFF
TRBV5-1	.	TRBJ1-6	.	TGCGCCAGCAGCTTGGGGGGGCGCAATGGGTCACCCCTCCACTTT	CASSLGGRNGSPLHF
TRBV11-2	.	TRBJ1-3	TRBD1	TGTGCCAGCAGCGGGGGACAGAACTCTGGAAACACCATATATTTT	CASSGGQNSGNTIYF
TRBV5-6	.	TRBJ2-3	TRBD2	TGTGCCAGCAGCGAAGCTAGCGGGGCCCCAGATACGCAGTATTTT	CASSEASGAPDTQYF
TRBV19	.	TRBJ1-6	TRBD1	TGTGCCAGTAACCCGGGACAGGGCGCTTCACCCCTCCACTTT	CASNPGQGASPLHF
TRBV18	.	TRBJ2-5	.	TGTGCCAGCTCACCGACGCGGGAAACCCAGTACTTC	CASSPTRETQYF
TRBV7-9	.	TRBJ1-3	.	TGTGCCAGCAGCCTGGGGACCGTCAACACCATATATTTT	CASSLGTVNTIYF
TRBV19	.	TRBJ1-5	TRBD1	TGTGCCAGTAAGGCCACAGGGGGCTCCTATCAGCCCCAGCATTTT	CASKATGGSYQPQHF
TRBV5-4	.	TRBJ1-4	TRBD1	TGTGCCAGCAGTATGGGACAGACGCGTGAAAAACTGTTTTTT	CASSMGQTREKLFF
TRBV18	.	TRBJ1-4	TRBD1	TGTGCCAGCTCAGCGGACAGGGCAACTAATGAAAAACTGTTTTTT	CASSADRATNEKLFF
TRBV29-1	.	TRBJ2-3	TRBD2	TGCAGCGTTGAGGTGACTAGCGGGGGGTCCACAGATACGCAGTATTTT	CSVEVTSGGSTDTQYF